This T cell receptor beta chain was observed in a study of OX40 agonist ivuxolimab in advanced cancers. The method was immunoSEQ multiplex PCR; TCRdb's version includes in-frame clones alone and lacks a portion of them. The sample has some 70,000 clones; roughly nine tenths are singletons. V lost 8 bases, J lost 0 bases, and 8 bases lay in between. Germline CDR1 LNHDA, CDR2 SQIVND (reference sequence). This CDR3 is built from 13 residues. The V and J genes are TRBV19 and TRBJ1-3; D is undetermined. The sample here was CD4+ or CD8+ T cells sorted from blood, taken in a trial of the OX40 agonist ivuxolimab. This receptor was obtained from an adult with an advanced solid tumor such as melanoma, head and neck, liver or kidney cancer. In DNA, the CDR3 is TGTGCCAGTGAGACCTACTCTGGAAACACCATATATTTT. Its translation: CASETYSGNTIYF.